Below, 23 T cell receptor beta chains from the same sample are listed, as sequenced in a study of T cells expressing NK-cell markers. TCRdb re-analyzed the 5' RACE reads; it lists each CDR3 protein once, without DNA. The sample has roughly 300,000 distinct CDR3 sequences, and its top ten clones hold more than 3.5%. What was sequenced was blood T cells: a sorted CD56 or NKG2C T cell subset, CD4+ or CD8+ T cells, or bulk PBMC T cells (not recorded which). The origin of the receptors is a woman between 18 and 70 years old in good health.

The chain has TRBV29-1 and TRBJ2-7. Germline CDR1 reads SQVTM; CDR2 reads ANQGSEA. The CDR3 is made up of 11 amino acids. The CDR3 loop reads CSVGHSYEQYF.

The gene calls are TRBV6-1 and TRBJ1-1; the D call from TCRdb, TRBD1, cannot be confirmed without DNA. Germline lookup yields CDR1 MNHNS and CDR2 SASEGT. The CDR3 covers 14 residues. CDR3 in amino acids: CASTIPGTGGEAFF.

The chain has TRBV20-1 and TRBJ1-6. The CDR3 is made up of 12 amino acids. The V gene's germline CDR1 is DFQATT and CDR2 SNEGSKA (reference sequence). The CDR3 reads CSARDRGSPLHF.

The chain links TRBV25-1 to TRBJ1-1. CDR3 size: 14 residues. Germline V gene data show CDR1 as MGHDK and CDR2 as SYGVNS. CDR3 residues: CASSFSDRNTEASF.

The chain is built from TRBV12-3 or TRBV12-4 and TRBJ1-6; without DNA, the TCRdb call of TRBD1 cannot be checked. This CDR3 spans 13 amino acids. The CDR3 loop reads CASGTGSNSPLHF.

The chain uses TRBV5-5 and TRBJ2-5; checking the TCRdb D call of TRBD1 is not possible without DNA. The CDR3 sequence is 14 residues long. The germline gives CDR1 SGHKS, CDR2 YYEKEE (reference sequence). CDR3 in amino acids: CASSFRPGQETQYF.

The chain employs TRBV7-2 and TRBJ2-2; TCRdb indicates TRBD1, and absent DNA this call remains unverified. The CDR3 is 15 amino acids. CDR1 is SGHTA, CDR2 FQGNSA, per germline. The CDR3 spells CASSPGTGVPGELFF.

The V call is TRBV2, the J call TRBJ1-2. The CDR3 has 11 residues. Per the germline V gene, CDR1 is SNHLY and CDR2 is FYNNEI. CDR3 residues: CASNEDSGYTF.

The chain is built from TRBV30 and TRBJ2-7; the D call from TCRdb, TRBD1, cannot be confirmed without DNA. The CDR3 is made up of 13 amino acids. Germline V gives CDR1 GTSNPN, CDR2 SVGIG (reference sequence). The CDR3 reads CAWSIQPGYEQYF.

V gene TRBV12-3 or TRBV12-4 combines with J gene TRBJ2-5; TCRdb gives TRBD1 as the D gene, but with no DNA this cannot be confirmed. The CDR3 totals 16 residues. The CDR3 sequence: CASSLGSAGHPETQYF.

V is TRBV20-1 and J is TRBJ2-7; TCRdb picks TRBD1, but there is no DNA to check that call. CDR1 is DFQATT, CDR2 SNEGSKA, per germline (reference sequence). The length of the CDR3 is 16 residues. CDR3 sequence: CSARDRNRGVVYEQYF.

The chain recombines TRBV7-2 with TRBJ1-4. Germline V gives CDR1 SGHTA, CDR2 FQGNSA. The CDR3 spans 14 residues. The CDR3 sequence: CASSQTRSNEKLFF.

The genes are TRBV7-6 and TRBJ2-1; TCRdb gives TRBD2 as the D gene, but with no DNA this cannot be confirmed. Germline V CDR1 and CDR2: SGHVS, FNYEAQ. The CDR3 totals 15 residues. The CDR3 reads CASSLDLTSVGEQFF. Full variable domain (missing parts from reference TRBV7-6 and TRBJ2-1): GAGVSQSPRYKVTKRGQDVALRCDPISGHVSLYWYRQALGQGPEFLTYFNYEAQQDKSGLPNDRFSAERPEGSISTLTIQRTEQRDSAMYRCASSLDLTSVGEQFFGPGTRLTVL.

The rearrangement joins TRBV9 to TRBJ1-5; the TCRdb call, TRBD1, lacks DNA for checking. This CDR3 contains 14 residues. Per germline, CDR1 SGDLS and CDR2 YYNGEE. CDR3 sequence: CASSVGTGNQPQHF.

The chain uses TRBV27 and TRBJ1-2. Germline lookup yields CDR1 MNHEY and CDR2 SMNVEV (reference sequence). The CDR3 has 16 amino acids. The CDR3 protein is CASSLSNTGGPAGYTF.

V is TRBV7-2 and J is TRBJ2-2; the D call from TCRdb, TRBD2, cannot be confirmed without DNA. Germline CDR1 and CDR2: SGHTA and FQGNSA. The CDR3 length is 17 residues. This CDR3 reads CASSSQLGPGYTGELFF.

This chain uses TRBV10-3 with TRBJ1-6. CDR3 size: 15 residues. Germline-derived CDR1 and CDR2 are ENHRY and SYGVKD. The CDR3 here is CATNLFASDNSPLHF.

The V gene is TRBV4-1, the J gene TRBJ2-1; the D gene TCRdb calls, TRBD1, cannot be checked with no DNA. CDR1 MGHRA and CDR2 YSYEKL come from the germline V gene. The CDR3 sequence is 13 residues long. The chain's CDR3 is CASSQEQGSEQFF.

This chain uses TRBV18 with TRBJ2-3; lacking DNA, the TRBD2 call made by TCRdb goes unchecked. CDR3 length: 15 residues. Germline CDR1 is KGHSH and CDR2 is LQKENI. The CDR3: CASSPSRGEADTQYF.

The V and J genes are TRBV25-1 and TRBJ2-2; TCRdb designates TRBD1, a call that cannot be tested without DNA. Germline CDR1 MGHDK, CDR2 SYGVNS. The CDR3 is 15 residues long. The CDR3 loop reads CASSLAPIDAGELFF. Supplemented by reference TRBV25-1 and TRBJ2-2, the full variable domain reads EADIYQTPRYLVIGTGKKITLECSQTMGHDKMYWYQQDPGMELHLIHYSYGVNSTEKGDLSSESTVSRIRTEHFPLTLESARPSHTSQYLCASSLAPIDAGELFFGEGSRLTVL.

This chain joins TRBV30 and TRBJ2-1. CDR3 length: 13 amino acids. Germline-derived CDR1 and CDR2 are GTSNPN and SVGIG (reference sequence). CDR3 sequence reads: CAWSGRVHNEQFF.

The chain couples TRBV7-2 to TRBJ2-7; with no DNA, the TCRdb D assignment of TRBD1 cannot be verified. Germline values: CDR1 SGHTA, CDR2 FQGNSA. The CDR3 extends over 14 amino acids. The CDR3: CASTDRRTAYEQYF.

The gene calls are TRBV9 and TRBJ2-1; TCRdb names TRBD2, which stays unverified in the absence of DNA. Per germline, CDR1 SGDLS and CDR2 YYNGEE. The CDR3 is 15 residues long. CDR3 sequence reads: CASSTGLISYNEQFF.